The source of this T cell receptor beta chain is a study of metastatic and nonmetastatic thyroid tumors. Across the study: Across blood and tumor or nodule tissue, repertoires from malignant and benign thyroid patients were compared with one another.

Authors' analysis steps: Across clinicopathological groups, CDR3 differences served as the basis for building a distant-metastasis classifier for papillary thyroid cancer. TCRdb recomputed clones from the PCR reads via MiXCR. The V and J calls and clone size come from TCRdb's table, not from the authors' own analysis. The table shows tens of thousands of clones, with around 17% occurring only once. Every patient was untreated before thyroid surgery. This clone came up many times. The V gene's germline CDR1 is SEHNR and CDR2 FQNEAQ (reference sequence). V shed 4 bases and J 1 base; nucleotides not matched to a gene: 6. CDR3 length: 16 residues.

The V call is TRBV7-9, the J call TRBJ2-5, with 10 bases identical to TRBD2. The sequenced sample was blood. This receptor was identified in a female donor with papillary thyroid cancer or a benign thyroid nodule (not recorded which). Some clones in this sample may be carry-over from other donors' samples. CDR3: CASSSSRTSGQETQYF. Here the CDR3 DNA reads TGTGCCAGCAGCTCCTCCAGGACTAGCGGCCAAGAGACCCAGTACTTC.